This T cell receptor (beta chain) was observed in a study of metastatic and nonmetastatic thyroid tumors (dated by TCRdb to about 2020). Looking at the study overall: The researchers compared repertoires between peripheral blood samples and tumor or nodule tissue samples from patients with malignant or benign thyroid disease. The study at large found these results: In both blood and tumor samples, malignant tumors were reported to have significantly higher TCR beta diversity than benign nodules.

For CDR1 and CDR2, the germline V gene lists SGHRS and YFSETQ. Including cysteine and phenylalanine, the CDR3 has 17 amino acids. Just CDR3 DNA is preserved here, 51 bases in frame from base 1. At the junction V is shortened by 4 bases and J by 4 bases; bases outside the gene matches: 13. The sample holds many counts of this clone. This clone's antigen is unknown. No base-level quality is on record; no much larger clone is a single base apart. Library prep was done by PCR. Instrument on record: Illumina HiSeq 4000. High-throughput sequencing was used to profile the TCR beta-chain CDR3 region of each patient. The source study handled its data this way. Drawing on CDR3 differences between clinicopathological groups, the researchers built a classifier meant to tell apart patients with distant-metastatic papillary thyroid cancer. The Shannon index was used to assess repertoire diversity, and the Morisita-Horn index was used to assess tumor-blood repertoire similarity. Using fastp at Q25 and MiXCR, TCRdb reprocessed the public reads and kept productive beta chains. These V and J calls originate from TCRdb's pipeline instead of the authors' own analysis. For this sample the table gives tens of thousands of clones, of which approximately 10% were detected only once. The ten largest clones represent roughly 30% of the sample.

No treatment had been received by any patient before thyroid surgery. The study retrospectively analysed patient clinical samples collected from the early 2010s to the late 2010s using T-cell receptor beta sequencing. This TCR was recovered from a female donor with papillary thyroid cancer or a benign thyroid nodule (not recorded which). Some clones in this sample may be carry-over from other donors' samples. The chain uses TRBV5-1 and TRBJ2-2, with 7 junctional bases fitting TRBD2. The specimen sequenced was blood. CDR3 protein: CASSKKLASIVTGELFF. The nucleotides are TGCGCCAGCAGCAAGAAACTAGCGTCAATAGTCACCGGGGAGCTGTTTTTT.